This T cell receptor beta chain came from a study of Ad26.COV2.S vaccination and SARS-CoV-2 variants (dated by TCRdb to about 2021). With regard to the full study: Vaccine-arm donors were drawn from COV1001, a multicentre, randomized, double-blind, placebo-controlled phase I-IIa trial of Ad26.COV2.S in healthy adults. The TCR-sequenced set comprised about 30 samples: around 20 Ad26.COV2.S vaccine recipients, 5 placebo recipients and 8 SARS-CoV-2 convalescent individuals. Blinding of investigators to trial group allocation was maintained during experiments and outcome assessment. Trial participants were randomized into five groups of five, in which low-dose or high-dose Ad26.COV2.S was given once or twice, or placebo was given on both occasions. Ad26.COV2.S was administered intramuscularly at 5 x 10^10 or 1 x 10^11 viral particles, either as a single shot or as two shots given 56 days apart. TCRbeta repertoire sequencing was used to assess the specificity and breadth of SARS-CoV-2-reactive T cell receptors after Ad26.COV2.S vaccination. On the study overall, not on this receptor specifically: Non-spike TCR breadth was comparable between vaccine and placebo recipients, consistent with the vaccine containing only spike. The study lacked the statistical power to compare responses across vaccine doses or regimens. Ad26.COV2.S recipients had higher spike-specific TCR breadth than placebo recipients (P = 0.0014). After vaccination, substantial breadth of spike-specific CD8+ and CD4+ T cell responses was reported. According to the authors, total T cell responses may have been underestimated by the TCR breadth and depth analyses.

The label giving this sample's treatment or condition can be read as: 19 received Ad26.COV2.S at low or high dose, single or two shots; several received placebo; per-sample allocation not given. Repertoires of vaccine and placebo recipients were sequenced from samples taken on day 63 after the first injection. Cohort 1b enrolled about two dozen adults aged 18-55 years at a single site in Boston, USA, between 29 July and 7 August 2020. As a vaccine, Ad26.COV2.S was a replication-incompetent adenovirus type 26 vector that expressed a prefusion-stabilized SARS-CoV-2 spike protein derived from the original Wuhan strain. The immunoSEQ Assay was the method used to sequence TCRbeta CDR3 regions. After extraction, genomic DNA underwent amplification by bias-controlled multiplex PCR, followed by high-throughput sequencing. The paper's data handling went like this. To quantify the absolute abundance of every unique TCRbeta CDR3 region, sequences were collapsed and filtered. Usable DNA was measured by amplifying reference genes present in all nucleated cells, and TCRbeta template counts were normalized to that usable DNA to estimate T cell fraction. Repertoire TCRs were annotated as SARS-CoV-2-specific by exact matching of V gene, CDR3 amino acid sequence and J gene to a known reactive TCR set. The reference SARS-CoV-2 TCR set came from MIRA and was filtered for enrichment in COVID-19-positive ImmuneCODE repertoires, removing public or cross-reactive TCRs. Based on the MIRA antigens, annotated TCRs were further analysed at the level of specific ORF or position within ORF. Breadth was defined as annotated unique rearrangements over total unique productive rearrangements; depth was the summed frequency of those rearrangements. Two-sided Wilcoxon rank-sum tests were used to compare TCR breadth between groups. TCRdb's version of the immuneACCESS table is confined to in-frame rearrangements and falls short of the full clone set. An unresolved V gene accounts for under half of the shortfall where checked; the remainder is of unknown origin. V, J and clone size are those of that table, while D and trimming were read from the DNA. A total of around 450,000 clones appear in this sample, about nine tenths of them only once. Over 9% of the sample is taken by the ten largest.

As to this clone: Its antigen has not been determined. No per-base quality is available; no much larger clone lies one base away.

The sample was peripheral blood, taken in a trial of Ad26.COV2.S vaccine versus placebo. This clonotype originated in a person aged 18-60 years who received the Ad26.COV2.S COVID-19 vaccine or a placebo.

The CDR3 region reads CASSLSAGGPIEQYF. The DNA reads TGTGCCAGCAGCCTCTCAGCGGGAGGGCCGATCGAGCAGTACTTC. The sequence links TRBV7-8 to TRBJ2-7, with TRBD2 identical over 10 junction bases. The germline V gene provides CDR1 SGHVS and CDR2 FQNEAQ. Ends trimmed: V by 5 bases, J by 6 bases; bases unmatched to a gene: 10. Including the terminal cysteine and phenylalanine, the CDR3 comprises 15 residues. The CDR3 DNA has 45 bases and is translated from base 1.